The sequence of this T cell receptor (beta chain) was determined in a study of OX40 agonist ivuxolimab in advanced cancers. Study at large: Ivuxolimab, an antibody that agonizes OX40 (CD134), was administered to the patients.

Trimming at V came to 4 bases and at J to 2 bases, leaving 8 bases not matched to a gene. CDR1 is SGHTA and CDR2 is FQGNSA in the germline V gene. This CDR3 spans 15 amino acids. Study results and caveats: Fewer expanded clones were found on average in CD4+ than in CD8+ T cells.

A remark on this clone: No antigen is known for it.

Measured with immunoSEQ multiplex PCR; TCRdb has only the in-frame clones, and not every one. The sample has roughly 74,000 clones, roughly 84% seen once; the top ten hold 2.1%. The clonotype comes from an adult with an advanced solid tumor such as melanoma, head and neck, liver or kidney cancer. V is TRBV7-2 and J is TRBJ2-7; 7 bases fit TRBD1. The sample in question was CD4+ or CD8+ T cells sorted from blood, obtained in a trial of the OX40 agonist ivuxolimab. The CDR3 is CASSSGNTGAYEQYF. In DNA form, the CDR3 reads TGTGCCAGCAGCTCTGGGAATACAGGGGCCTACGAGCAGTACTTC.